Detailed here is one TCR beta chain. It has no known antigen specificity. This specimen comes from a study of monozygotic twins with inflammatory bowel disease (dated by TCRdb to the late 2010s). With respect to the entire study: In total, around 28 monozygotic twin pairs made up the full study: 19 Danish pairs, all IBD-discordant, plus nine German pairs, of which four were IBD-concordant and five were IBD-discordant. Each individual had, on average, about 151 000 unique TCRalpha sequences and 181 000 unique TCRbeta sequences available for analysis. The search for disease-associated traits relied mainly on comparing, within discordant pairs, IBD patients with their genetically identical healthy co-twins. Here is what the overall study found, with its caveats: Differing immunosuppressive treatments among patients may have added background noise and inter-individual variability to the repertoires. Fewer clonotypes were shared with other individuals by IBD patients than by healthy twins, most markedly in patients showing signs of disease activity. The results gave no support for a single strong signal or clonotype linked to IBD. Different T cell subtypes could not be distinguished in the analysis. Concordant and discordant twins showed no difference in repertoire similarity, possibly because of limited statistical power. Measured by the inverse Simpson index, TCRbeta repertoire diversity was lower in IBD patients than in their healthy co-twins.

The CDR3, cysteine through phenylalanine, is 15 amino acids long. DNA for this receptor is not on file. CDR1 and CDR2 (LNHDA, SQIVND) derive from the germline V gene (reference sequence). Library method: 5' RACE. The input for every TCR library was 3,500 to 4,500 ng of total RNA. For each sample, cDNA synthesis with SMARTScribe reverse transcriptase was split into eight separate reactions. During cDNA synthesis, template switching introduced unique molecular identifiers that contained a 6-nucleotide sample barcode. TCRalpha and TCRbeta cDNA was amplified in two nested PCRs of around 15 and 10 cycles, and bead purification was carried out after each PCR. Before amplification, the cDNA was treated with uracil DNA-glycosylase and purified using the QIAquick PCR purification kit. The second PCR was the step at which Illumina TruSeq-compatible adapters and sample-specific barcodes were added. TapeStation and Qubit were used to check library quality and concentration, and approximately 5.5 ng of each library went into the pool. The pooled libraries were sequenced with 2 x 100 bp reads and custom sequencing primers on an Illumina HiSeq2500 single-index Rapid Run. For the original study's pipeline: MiGEC version 1.2.6 was used for UMI-based consensus assembly, which corrected PCR and sequencing errors. MiXCR version 2.1.1 was used for V(D)J alignment, clonotype assembly and CDR3 extraction. Normalisation of gene usage, clonotype sharing and MAIT/NKT TCR abundance was achieved by analysing the top 1000, 10 000 and 20 000 clonotypes per sample. After downsampling to 27 000 UMIs, diversity was calculated as the inverse Simpson index using the vegan R package. Statistical testing used paired Mann-Whitney U tests on the discordant twin pairs and applied Benjamini-Hochberg correction for multiple testing. TCRdb reprocessed the reads, reporting each CDR3 protein sequence once and no DNA. These V and J calls are TCRdb output, not the study's own analysis. The table of this sample itemizes more than 75,000 distinct CDR3 sequences. The top ten hold less than 8% of the sample.

From each donor, a roughly 2.5 ml peripheral blood sample was drawn into PAXgene tubes and stored at -80 degrees C. Without any T cell sorting, total RNA was extracted from whole blood using the PAXgene blood miRNA kit on an automated QIAcube. Deep TCRalpha and TCRbeta repertoire profiling with unique molecular barcoding was performed on peripheral blood of monozygotic twin pairs concordant or discordant for inflammatory bowel disease. Smoking habits were recorded for all twin pairs, and each individual was classified as a current, former or never smoker. Sample: blood. This chain joins TRBV19 to TRBJ2-1; no DNA is available, so the TRBD2 call from TCRdb remains unchecked. The clonotype was recovered from a human donor with ulcerative colitis or Crohn's disease, or a healthy co-twin of an affected twin (not recorded which). CDR3 reads: CASTFGGLPAGEQFF.